This TCR beta chain was documented in a study of T cells in women clearing cervical HPV infection. As for this clone: The read terminates 3 residues ahead of where the CDR3 ends, so the germline J gene completes it.

CDR1 is LNHDA, CDR2 SQIVND, per germline (reference sequence). The CDR3 covers 15 residues. Trimming removed 7 bases from V and 3 bases from J, with 18 bases in between. Only in-frame clones appear in the TCRdb table, and some are missing; sequencing was by immunoSEQ multiplex PCR. Seen in this sample are roughly 50,000 clones; the ten most common clones hold about a third. This TCR came from a woman between 18 and 75 years old with a cervical HPV16 infection that either progressed to CIN3+ or cleared (not recorded which). Sample: blood buffy coat. This sequence joins TRBV19 and TRBJ1-1, with a weak D call TRBD1 (6 bases). The CDR3 is CASTTIGTFYTEAFF. Partial CDR3 DNA: TGTGCCAGTACCACGATCGGGACATTTTACACTGAA.